This T cell receptor beta chain was sequenced for a study of T cell repertoires in cytomegalovirus infection (dated by TCRdb to the late 2010s). For context, the study as a whole: Because public TCR beta signatures pointed to carriage of CMV infection together with the matching HLA type, the HLA type of each donor mattered for the analysis. Overall study outcomes, separate from this receptor: The ex vivo response was dominated by HLA-C-restricted CMV-specific TCR beta clonotypes, which also provided the single most frequent clonotype in two of eight donors. In both this cohort and an independent roughly 350-donor cohort, the cumulative frequency of public TCR beta family members distinguished carriers of CMV infection plus the relevant HLA type.

This clonotype turned up a few times. Its antigen remains undetermined. The record has no base qualities; no much larger clone is one base away. CDR1 and CDR2 (MDHEN, SYDVKM) derive from the germline V gene. The CDR3 has 11 amino acids, counting the end cysteine and phenylalanine. Of all the DNA, just the CDR3 is kept, 33 bases in frame from base 1. A distance of 10 bases separates the germline ends of V and J, which lose 8 bases and 6 bases respectively. The data were produced on an Illumina HiSeq 1500. The public sequencing data were trimmed at Q25 with fastp and processed into clonotypes with MiXCR by TCRdb, which kept only in-frame beta chains. Each entry is one CDR3 protein sequence, shown with its most common DNA and genes. This sample lists fewer than 350,000 distinct CDR3 sequences; 9.5% were detected once. Roughly 4.5% of the sample is taken by the ten largest.

Sequencing input: PBMCs. Here the chain combines TRBV28 and TRBJ1-1; the D gene lacks a confident call. This clonotype was sampled from a human donor in good health (CMV status not recorded). Some clones in this sample may be carry-over from other donors' samples. CDR3 reads: CASLTPSEAFF. The DNA reads as follows: TGTGCCAGCCTCACTCCGTCTGAAGCTTTCTTT.